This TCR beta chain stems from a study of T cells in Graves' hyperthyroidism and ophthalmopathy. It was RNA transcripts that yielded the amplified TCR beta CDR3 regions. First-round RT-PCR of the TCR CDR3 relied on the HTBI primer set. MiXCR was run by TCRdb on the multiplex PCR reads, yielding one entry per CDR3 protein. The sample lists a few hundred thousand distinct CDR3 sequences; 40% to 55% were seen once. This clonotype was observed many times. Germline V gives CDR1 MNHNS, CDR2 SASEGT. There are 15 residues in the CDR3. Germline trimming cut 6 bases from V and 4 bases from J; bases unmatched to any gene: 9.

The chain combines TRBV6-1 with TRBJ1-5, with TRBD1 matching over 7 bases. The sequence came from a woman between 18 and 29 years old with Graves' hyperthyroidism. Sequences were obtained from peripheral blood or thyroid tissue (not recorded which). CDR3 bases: TGTGCCAGCAGATACCAGGGGGAACCGAATCAGCCCCAGCATTTT. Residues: CASRYQGEPNQPQHF.